Given below is one T cell receptor beta chain in context. This clone was counted a single time. This clone's antigen is unknown. Qualities for individual bases were not recorded, and no much larger clone is one base off. The trial excluded patients who had a history of autoimmune disease or who were on systemic immunosuppression. In every dose cohort, peripheral blood was drawn for TCR sequencing at baseline, cycle 4 day 1, and cycle 7 day 1. Samples came from an open-label, multicenter, first-in-human phase I dose-escalation trial of ivuxolimab. Adults with locally advanced or metastatic melanoma, renal cell, hepatocellular, or head and neck squamous cell carcinoma were enrolled in the trial. Before TCR sequencing, CD4+ T cells and CD8+ T cells from peripheral blood were sorted into separate populations. The source of the sample is a study of OX40 agonist ivuxolimab in advanced cancers. Background on the whole study: The costimulatory receptor OX40 (CD134) was targeted by ivuxolimab, a fully human IgG2 agonistic monoclonal antibody. Patients were allowed to have had prior anti-PD-1, anti-PD-L1 or anti-CTLA-4 therapy, and approximately 37% of the dose-escalation patients had been treated with checkpoint inhibitors. Of the approximately 53 patients in dose escalation, about 20 had hepatocellular carcinoma, some 15 had melanoma, 9 had renal cell carcinoma and 9 had head and neck cancer. Intravenous ivuxolimab was administered to patients every 2 weeks at six dose levels: 0.01, 0.1, 0.3, 1.5, 3 and 10 mg/kg. The dose-escalation cohort was almost 85% male with a mean age of about 60 years, ranging from roughly 20 to 80. Partial responses occurred in three dose-escalation patients, of whom one had hepatocellular carcinoma and two had cutaneous melanoma. The paper describes the monotherapy dose-escalation part (N of about 50 patients) of the phase I trial of ivuxolimab. Peripheral TCRbeta sequencing aimed to test whether ivuxolimab altered TCR sequence diversity and caused clonal T-cell expansion.

Broad study findings and their caveats: Low levels of normalized T-cell clonal expansion were also seen in some nonresponding patients. Partial responders in the 0.1-3.0 mg/kg groups had among the lowest normalized peripheral clonal expansion, especially among CD8+ T cells. Antigen specificity was not determined for the clonally expanded peripheral T cells. After ivuxolimab, CD8+ T cells had more expanded clones than CD4+ T cells on average. At doses of 0.1 to 3.0 mg/kg, clonal expansion of both CD4+ and CD8+ blood T cells was observed from baseline to week 6.

Sequences SGDLS (CDR1) and YYNGEE (CDR2) are obtained from the germline V gene. From cysteine to phenylalanine, the CDR3 is 17 amino acids long. Just CDR3 DNA is preserved here, 51 bases in frame from base 1. The V and J ends are trimmed by 0 bases and 0 bases, leaving 10 bases between them. To sequence the TCRbeta CDR3 region, genomic DNA was isolated from the sorted cells. TCRbeta CDR3 regions were sequenced using the immunoSEQ Assay. As stored in TCRdb, this immuneACCESS dataset retains in-frame rearrangements with V and J assigned. A fraction of the clones does not appear; measured against another copy, unresolved V genes explain less than half of the discrepancy, and the remainder lacks a known reason. Present in this sample are about 46,000 clones, around 86% of which were seen just once. Approximately 11% of the sample is held by the ten biggest clonotypes.

The starting material was CD4+ or CD8+ T cells sorted from blood, obtained in a trial of the OX40 agonist ivuxolimab. This TCR was sampled from an adult with an advanced solid tumor such as melanoma, head and neck, liver or kidney cancer. This receptor chain uses TRBV9 and TRBJ1-6; the D gene remains uncertain. The CDR3 reads CASSVEHKSSYNSPLHF. The DNA sequence follows: TGTGCCAGCAGCGTAGAACACAAGAGCTCCTATAATTCACCCCTCCACTTT.